The 17 T cell receptor beta chains below come from one sample, sequenced in a study of early T cells in non-severe SARS-CoV-2 infection. Each CDR3 protein gets one entry after TCRdb re-called the 5' RACE reads with MiXCR. The table records roughly 50,000 distinct CDR3 sequences, around 9.5% of them present only once. The sample taken for sequencing was whole blood. These receptors were obtained from an adult who was a healthcare worker with PCR-confirmed SARS-CoV-2 infection or an uninfected control (not recorded which).

This clonotype appeared a few times. This chain uses TRBV7-9 with TRBJ2-3; D may be TRBD1 (6 bases). Trimming took 5 bases from V and 2 from J, leaving 17 bases between them. The CDR3 extends over 16 amino acids. CDR1 and CDR2 (germline): SEHNR, FQNEAQ (reference sequence). Here the CDR3 reads CASSPTGTFYTDTQYF. The CDR3 coding sequence is TGTGCCAGCAGCCCAACCGGGACATTCTACACAGATACGCAGTATTTT.

This clonotype was detected ten times or more. V and J are TRBV7-9 and TRBJ1-2; D remains unclear. The V and J ends lost 7 bases and 0 bases respectively, with 15 bases between them. Germline CDR1 reads SEHNR; CDR2 reads FQNEAQ (reference sequence). This CDR3 is 15 amino acids long. Here the CDR3 reads CASTLGLGANYGYTF. The DNA of the CDR3 is TGTGCCAGCACCCTAGGTTTAGGAGCTAACTATGGCTACACCTTC.

This clonotype was counted at least ten times. The chain recombines TRBV18 with TRBJ2-4, with 9 bases lining up with TRBD2. There are 13 residues in the CDR3. Germline CDR1 is KGHSH and CDR2 is LQKENI. The V gene end was trimmed by 3 bases and the J gene end by 10 bases; junction bases not matched to a gene: 4. Written as DNA, the CDR3 is TGTGCCAGCTCACCCGGCGCGGGGGGGATTCAGTACTTC. The encoded protein is CASSPGAGGIQYF. The variable domain in full, with the rest retrieved from reference TRBV18 and TRBJ2-4, is NAGVMQNPRHLVRRRGQEARLRCSPMKGHSHVYWYRQLPEEGLKFMVYLQKENIIDESGMPKERFSAEFPKEGPSILRIQQVVRGDSAAYFCASSPGAGGIQYFGAGTRLSVL.

This clonotype was counted many times. The V and J genes are TRBV19 and TRBJ2-7; TRBD2 agrees at 7 bases. In germline, CDR1 is LNHDA, CDR2 SQIVND (reference sequence). With 5 bases clipped from V and 4 bases from J, the junction kept 8 bases outside the gene matches. The CDR3 consists of 14 residues. CDR3 residues: CASSSGLRGYEQYF. CDR3 sequence (DNA): TGTGCCAGTAGTTCAGGGCTGCGGGGGTACGAGCAGTACTTC.

The gene calls are TRBV11-2 and TRBJ2-2; unclear D gene. CDR1 and CDR2 from the germline V gene are SGHAT and FQNNGV. Deletions cut 8 bases from V and 0 bases from J, with 13 bases between. The CDR3 sequence is 15 residues long. The CDR3 bases are TGTGCCAGCCTCGGCGCGAACCCGAACACCGGGGAGCTGTTTTTT. This codes for CASLGANPNTGELFF.

There are a few counts of this clonotype. The chain uses TRBV9 and TRBJ2-2, with D possibly being TRBD1 (6 bases). The germline CDR1 and CDR2 sequences are SGDLS and YYNGEE. V gave up 7 bases and J gave up 3 bases, with 10 bases separating them. The CDR3 totals 13 residues. The DNA of the CDR3 is TGTGCCAGCGGGGGCAGTCACACCGGGGAGCTGTTTTTT. Its protein is CASGGSHTGELFF.

In this sample, this clonotype turned up a few times. The gene calls are TRBV6-4 and TRBJ2-1, with D uncertain. In germline, CDR1 is MRHNA, CDR2 SNTAGT. Trimming took off 4 bases at V and 5 bases at J, with 18 bases between the two ends. This CDR3 is built from 16 residues. The DNA of the CDR3 is TGTGCCAGCAGTGGGGCTAGAAGTGGGCCAAACAATGAGCAGTTCTTC. It is translated as CASSGARSGPNNEQFF.

This clonotype was detected only a few times. V gene TRBV20-1 combines with J gene TRBJ2-3, with 13 bases aligning to TRBD2. The CDR3 is 14 residues long. V shed 6 bases and J 3 bases; nucleotides not matched to a gene: 3. The germline V gene has CDR1 DFQATT and CDR2 SNEGSKA (reference sequence). This CDR3 is CSAGLAGTTDTQYF. CDR3 sequence (DNA): TGCAGTGCGGGACTAGCGGGAACAACAGATACGCAGTATTTT.

This clonotype was counted at least ten times. The chain couples TRBV7-9 to TRBJ1-1; D is unclear. This CDR3 is 12 amino acids long. V lost 10 bases, J lost 1 base, and 10 bases lay in between. The germline V gene encodes CDR1 SEHNR and CDR2 FQNEAQ (reference sequence). CDR3 sequence (DNA): TGTGCCACGAGGAGAGAGAACACTGAAGCTTTCTTT. It codes for CATRRENTEAFF.

The table lists this clonotype with many counts. The chain employs TRBV5-5 and TRBJ1-4, with 8 positions matching TRBD1. Per germline, CDR1 SGHKS and CDR2 YYEKEE (reference sequence). This CDR3 has 15 amino acids. V shed 4 bases and J 4 bases; nucleotides not matched to a gene: 6. This chain's CDR3 is CASSHGQGRNEKLFF. The CDR3 nucleotides are TGTGCCAGCAGCCACGGACAGGGACGTAATGAAAAACTGTTTTTT.

This clonotype was seen many times. The rearrangement links TRBV20-1 to TRBJ1-5; TRBD1 matches 7 bases. The germline CDR1 and CDR2 sequences are DFQATT and SNEGSKA (reference sequence). With V trimmed by 4 bases and J by 3 bases, 6 bases remained unmatched. The CDR3 is 14 residues long. The CDR3 here is CSAIPGTANQPQHF. CDR3 bases: TGCAGTGCTATTCCCGGGACAGCCAATCAGCCCCAGCATTTT.

This clonotype was counted at least ten times. The genes are TRBV6-6 and TRBJ1-1, with TRBD1 matching 9 bases. V gave up 6 bases and J gave up 8 bases; unmatched junction bases: 4. Germline loops: CDR1 MNHNY, CDR2 SVGAGI (reference sequence). The CDR3 covers 12 residues. The CDR3: CASSFGQGEAFF. CDR3 nucleotides: TGTGCCAGCAGCTTCGGACAGGGGGAAGCTTTCTTT.

The chain combines TRBV12-3 or TRBV12-4 with TRBJ2-5; D is perhaps TRBD1 (5 bases). The CDR3 runs to 12 residues. With 6 bases removed from V and 7 bases from J, the gap between germline ends came to 12 bases. CDR3 nucleotides: TGTGCCAGCAGCTACCAGCAGGGGACCCAGTACTTC. Its protein product is CASSYQQGTQYF.

This chain links TRBV19 with TRBJ2-2; no clear D. The V gene lost 7 bases and the J gene lost 6 bases, with 15 bases spanning the gap. CDR1 and CDR2 (germline): LNHDA, SQIVND (reference sequence). The CDR3 totals 14 residues. The DNA for the CDR3 is TGTGCCAGTACCCCTGACGTGATCCCCGGGGAGCTGTTTTTT. This gives the protein CASTPDVIPGELFF.

The table lists this clonotype with a few counts. The chain couples TRBV5-1 to TRBJ2-7; 7 bases match TRBD1. V lost 2 bases and J lost 3; bases outside the gene matches: 8. The CDR3 extends over 15 amino acids. The germline V gene encodes CDR1 SGHRS and CDR2 YFSETQ. The CDR3 sequence: CASSFGDSIDYEQYF. In DNA form, the CDR3 reads TGCGCCAGCAGCTTTGGGGACAGCATTGACTACGAGCAGTACTTC.

This chain uses TRBV20-1 with TRBJ1-5; D possibly corresponds to TRBD1 (5 bases). Germline lookup yields CDR1 DFQATT and CDR2 SNEGSKA (reference sequence). This CDR3 spans 13 amino acids. The CDR3 loop is CSAGISSNQPQHF. CDR3 sequence (DNA): TGCAGCGCAGGGATCTCGAGCAATCAGCCCCAGCATTTT.

This chain links TRBV2 with TRBJ2-1, with 11 bases matching TRBD2. CDR1 is SNHLY, CDR2 FYNNEI, per germline. The CDR3 sequence is 14 residues long. With 7 bases clipped from V and 4 bases from J, the junction kept 3 bases outside the gene matches. Here the CDR3 DNA reads TGTGCCAGCAATTTAGCGGGAGGGTACAATGAGCAGTTCTTC. The encoded protein is CASNLAGGYNEQFF. Combining the CDR3 with reference TRBV2 and TRBJ2-1 gives the whole variable domain EPEVTQTPSHQVTQMGQEVILRCVPISNHLYFYWYRQILGQKVEFLVSFYNNEISEKSEIFDDQFSVERPDGSNFTLKIRSTKLEDSAMYFCASNLAGGYNEQFFGPGTRLTVL.